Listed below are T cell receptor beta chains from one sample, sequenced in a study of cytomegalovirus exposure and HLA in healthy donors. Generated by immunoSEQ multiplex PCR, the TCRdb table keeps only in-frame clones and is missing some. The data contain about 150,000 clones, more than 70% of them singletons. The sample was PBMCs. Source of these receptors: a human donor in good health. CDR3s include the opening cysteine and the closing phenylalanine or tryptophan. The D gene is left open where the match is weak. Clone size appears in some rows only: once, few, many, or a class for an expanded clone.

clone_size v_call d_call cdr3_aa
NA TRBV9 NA CASSPGGAGELFF
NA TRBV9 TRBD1 CASSMGQGAYEQYF
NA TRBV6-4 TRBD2 CASSDTGLAVTNEQFF
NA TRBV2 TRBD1 CASRDREVTGELFF
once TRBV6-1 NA CASLLVDKLNTEAFF
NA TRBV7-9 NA CASSSGLNYGYTF
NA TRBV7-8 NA CASSVSGLAGELFF
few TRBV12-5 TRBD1 CASVDREKDTEAFF
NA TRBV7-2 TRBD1 CASSRTGGGEKLFF
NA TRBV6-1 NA CASSGSPLFIPYF
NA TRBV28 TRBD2 CASSLWGGDAGELFF